This T cell receptor beta chain was identified during a study of T cell changes during pregnancy in multiple sclerosis. This clone showed up just once. Generated by immunoSEQ multiplex PCR, the TCRdb table keeps only in-frame clones and is missing some. This sample has 70,000 to 90,000 clones, with approximately 90% found just once. Source: PBMCs, taken in the first trimester of pregnancy. The clonotype originates from a female donor in good health, serving as a control in a pregnancy study. Some clones in this sample may be carry-over from other donors' samples.

CDR3 bases: TGTGCCAGCAGCCAAGGTGCAGGCTATGGAAACACCATATATTTT. Translating it yields CASSQGAGYGNTIYF. The genes are TRBV14 and TRBJ1-3; no clear D gene. V dropped 1 base and J dropped 3 bases, with 10 bases sitting between them. The CDR3 consists of 15 residues. The germline V gene encodes CDR1 SGHDN and CDR2 FVKESK.